This record concerns one T cell receptor beta chain sequence. Some clones are missing from TCRdb's copy, which holds only in-frame ones; the method was immunoSEQ multiplex PCR. The sample carries about 27,000 clones, 88% recorded once. The sample originates from a study of blood T cell repertoires in COVID-19. Sequencing was carried out using peripheral blood. The clonotype comes from a woman in her forties or fifties with active COVID-19.

CDR3 bases: TGTGCCAGCAGCTTGGCAGGGAACACCGGGGAGCTGTTTTTT. Translating gives CASSLAGNTGELFF. The chain carries TRBV7-3 and TRBJ2-2, with no clear D. Germline CDR1 reads SGHTA; CDR2 reads FQGTGA. V lost 3 bases to trimming and J lost 1 base, with 6 bases between them. This CDR3 is built from 14 residues.